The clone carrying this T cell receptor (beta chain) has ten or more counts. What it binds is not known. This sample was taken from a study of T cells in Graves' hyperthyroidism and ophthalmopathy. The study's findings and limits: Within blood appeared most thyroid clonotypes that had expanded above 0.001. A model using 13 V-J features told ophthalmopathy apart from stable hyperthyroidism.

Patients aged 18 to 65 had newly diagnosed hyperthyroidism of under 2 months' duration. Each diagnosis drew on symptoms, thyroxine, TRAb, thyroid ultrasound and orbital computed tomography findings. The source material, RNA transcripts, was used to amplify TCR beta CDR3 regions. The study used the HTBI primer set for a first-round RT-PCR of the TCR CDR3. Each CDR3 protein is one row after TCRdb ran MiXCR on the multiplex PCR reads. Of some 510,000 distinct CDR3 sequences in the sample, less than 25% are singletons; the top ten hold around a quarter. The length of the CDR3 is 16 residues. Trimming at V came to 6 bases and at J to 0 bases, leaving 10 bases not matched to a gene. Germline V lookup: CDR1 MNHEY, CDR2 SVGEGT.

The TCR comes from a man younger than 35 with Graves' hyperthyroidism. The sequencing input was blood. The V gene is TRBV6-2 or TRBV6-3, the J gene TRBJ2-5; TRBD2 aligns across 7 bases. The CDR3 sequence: CASRPRGAGDQETQYF. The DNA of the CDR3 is TGTGCCAGCAGGCCCCGAGGGGCGGGGGACCAAGAGACCCAGTACTTC.